Listed below are T cell receptor beta chains from one sample, sequenced in a study of monozygotic twins with inflammatory bowel disease. With the 5' RACE reads reprocessed, TCRdb shows one record per CDR3 protein and no DNA. The sample table sets out over 100,000 distinct CDR3 sequences. The material sequenced was blood. Receptors were obtained from a human donor with ulcerative colitis or Crohn's disease, or a healthy co-twin of an affected twin (not recorded which). Each CDR3 is given with its conserved first and last residue. The listing skips clone size in some rows; elsewhere it reads once, few, many or a size class.

j_gene: TRBJ2-4
abundance: -
v_gene: TRBV5-6
CDR3aa: CASSVAAGVAKNIQYF

j_gene: TRBJ2-7
abundance: -
v_gene: TRBV4-1
CDR3aa: CASSQRDREYEQYF

j_gene: TRBJ2-7
abundance: -
v_gene: TRBV7-3
CDR3aa: CASSLGDRGLQYF

j_gene: TRBJ2-3
abundance: -
v_gene: TRBV5-1
CDR3aa: CASSLGISTDTQYF

j_gene: TRBJ2-1
abundance: -
v_gene: TRBV5-1
CDR3aa: CASSIGFSANSYNEQFF

j_gene: TRBJ2-1
abundance: -
v_gene: TRBV7-2
CDR3aa: CASCDRDRGYNEQFF

j_gene: TRBJ2-3
abundance: -
v_gene: TRBV18
CDR3aa: CASSLESRTDTQYF

j_gene: TRBJ1-6
abundance: -
v_gene: TRBV20-1
CDR3aa: CSAAGGGNSPLHF

j_gene: TRBJ2-7
abundance: -
v_gene: TRBV12-3/TRBV12-4
CDR3aa: CASSTGTTSSYEQNF

j_gene: TRBJ2-7
abundance: -
v_gene: TRBV28
CDR3aa: CTSSPPRGISYEQYF

j_gene: TRBJ2-1
abundance: -
v_gene: TRBV6-5
CDR3aa: CASSYGTSGGNEQFF

j_gene: TRBJ1-3
abundance: -
v_gene: TRBV7-2
CDR3aa: CASSPGSSGNTIYF

j_gene: TRBJ1-2
abundance: -
v_gene: TRBV7-2
CDR3aa: CASSSKFRQGAVIVGYGYTF

j_gene: TRBJ2-1
abundance: -
v_gene: TRBV6-2/TRBV6-3
CDR3aa: CASSLGTSGPYNEQFF

j_gene: TRBJ2-2
abundance: -
v_gene: TRBV5-1
CDR3aa: CASSLTGPGLGGELFF

j_gene: TRBJ2-7
abundance: -
v_gene: TRBV19
CDR3aa: CASSPLRTDEQYF

j_gene: TRBJ2-2
abundance: -
v_gene: TRBV7-3
CDR3aa: CASSSSGHITGELFF

j_gene: TRBJ1-6
abundance: -
v_gene: TRBV5-4
CDR3aa: CASSLEPSGPLHF

j_gene: TRBJ2-7
abundance: -
v_gene: TRBV27
CDR3aa: CASSELSNTYEQYF

j_gene: TRBJ2-1
abundance: -
v_gene: TRBV10-3
CDR3aa: CATLAGTYNEQFF

j_gene: TRBJ2-3
abundance: -
v_gene: TRBV7-9
CDR3aa: CASSLAPGGSTDTQYF

j_gene: TRBJ1-5
abundance: -
v_gene: TRBV7-6
CDR3aa: CASSFEQGRDQPQHF

j_gene: TRBJ2-7
abundance: -
v_gene: TRBV20-1
CDR3aa: CSARVPGGSSYEQYF

j_gene: TRBJ1-5
abundance: -
v_gene: TRBV5-1
CDR3aa: CASSPVQSGAVNQPQHF

j_gene: TRBJ2-3
abundance: -
v_gene: TRBV29-1
CDR3aa: CSVVTYAGDTQYF

j_gene: TRBJ2-3
abundance: -
v_gene: TRBV29-1
CDR3aa: CSVGGPTGGGTDTQYF

j_gene: TRBJ1-1
abundance: -
v_gene: TRBV6-1
CDR3aa: CASSEGQIRVEAFF

j_gene: TRBJ2-5
abundance: -
v_gene: TRBV9
CDR3aa: CASSIQGTSGETQYF

j_gene: TRBJ2-1
abundance: -
v_gene: TRBV12-3/TRBV12-4
CDR3aa: CASRKNSGSYNEQFF

j_gene: TRBJ2-7
abundance: -
v_gene: TRBV21-1
CDR3aa: CASSKFYEQYF

j_gene: TRBJ2-4
abundance: -
v_gene: TRBV4-2
CDR3aa: CASSPGLAEAKNIQYF

j_gene: TRBJ1-1
abundance: -
v_gene: TRBV29-1
CDR3aa: CSVEGTALNTEAFF

j_gene: TRBJ1-6
abundance: -
v_gene: TRBV12-3/TRBV12-4
CDR3aa: CASSPQESPLHF

j_gene: TRBJ2-3
abundance: -
v_gene: TRBV27
CDR3aa: CASSSRLAGDTDTQYF

j_gene: TRBJ2-2
abundance: -
v_gene: TRBV7-2
CDR3aa: CASSWGPSNTGELFF

j_gene: TRBJ2-1
abundance: -
v_gene: TRBV6-6
CDR3aa: CASSYSFEQFF

j_gene: TRBJ1-5
abundance: -
v_gene: TRBV20-1
CDR3aa: CSASRQGAASNQPQHF

j_gene: TRBJ2-4
abundance: -
v_gene: TRBV6-2/TRBV6-3
CDR3aa: CASSLDRGGPRYF

j_gene: TRBJ2-7
abundance: -
v_gene: TRBV6-5
CDR3aa: CASKLAGGPYEQYF

j_gene: TRBJ1-1
abundance: -
v_gene: TRBV5-1
CDR3aa: CASSRSPGQETEAFF

j_gene: TRBJ1-1
abundance: -
v_gene: TRBV6-5
CDR3aa: CASSYSAGGRNTEAFF

j_gene: TRBJ2-1
abundance: -
v_gene: TRBV11-3
CDR3aa: CASSQLAGKIGEQFF

j_gene: TRBJ2-4
abundance: medium-sized
v_gene: TRBV4-1
CDR3aa: CASSQALAVLAKNIQYF

j_gene: TRBJ2-7
abundance: -
v_gene: TRBV7-9
CDR3aa: CASSQQQDEQYF

j_gene: TRBJ1-6
abundance: -
v_gene: TRBV5-1
CDR3aa: CASSRASPNSPLHF

j_gene: TRBJ1-1
abundance: -
v_gene: TRBV5-1
CDR3aa: CASSFAGENTEAFF

j_gene: TRBJ2-5
abundance: -
v_gene: TRBV5-4
CDR3aa: CASSLGGWRQETQYF

j_gene: TRBJ1-5
abundance: -
v_gene: TRBV7-9
CDR3aa: CASSLAGPGPQHF

j_gene: TRBJ2-1
abundance: -
v_gene: TRBV5-1
CDR3aa: CASSLFSSHNEQFF

j_gene: TRBJ2-3
abundance: -
v_gene: TRBV25-1
CDR3aa: CASSAAGGTDTQYF

j_gene: TRBJ2-7
abundance: -
v_gene: TRBV7-2
CDR3aa: CASSLDAGQYF

j_gene: TRBJ2-7
abundance: -
v_gene: TRBV4-2
CDR3aa: CANLIAGPSYEQYF

j_gene: TRBJ2-1
abundance: -
v_gene: TRBV4-1
CDR3aa: CASSQGVRRANEQFF

j_gene: TRBJ2-1
abundance: -
v_gene: TRBV19
CDR3aa: CASSFRVPNEQFF

j_gene: TRBJ1-6
abundance: -
v_gene: TRBV7-2
CDR3aa: CASSLQGTYSPLHF

j_gene: TRBJ2-3
abundance: -
v_gene: TRBV6-5
CDR3aa: CASSYGTSGSIGTDTQYF

j_gene: TRBJ2-7
abundance: -
v_gene: TRBV5-6
CDR3aa: CASSFLGQGGFYEQYF

j_gene: TRBJ2-3
abundance: -
v_gene: TRBV28
CDR3aa: CASKPGGPRDTQYF

j_gene: TRBJ2-7
abundance: -
v_gene: TRBV15
CDR3aa: CATSRDRGELAVGEQYF

j_gene: TRBJ2-1
abundance: -
v_gene: TRBV7-3
CDR3aa: CASSPGLARNEQFF